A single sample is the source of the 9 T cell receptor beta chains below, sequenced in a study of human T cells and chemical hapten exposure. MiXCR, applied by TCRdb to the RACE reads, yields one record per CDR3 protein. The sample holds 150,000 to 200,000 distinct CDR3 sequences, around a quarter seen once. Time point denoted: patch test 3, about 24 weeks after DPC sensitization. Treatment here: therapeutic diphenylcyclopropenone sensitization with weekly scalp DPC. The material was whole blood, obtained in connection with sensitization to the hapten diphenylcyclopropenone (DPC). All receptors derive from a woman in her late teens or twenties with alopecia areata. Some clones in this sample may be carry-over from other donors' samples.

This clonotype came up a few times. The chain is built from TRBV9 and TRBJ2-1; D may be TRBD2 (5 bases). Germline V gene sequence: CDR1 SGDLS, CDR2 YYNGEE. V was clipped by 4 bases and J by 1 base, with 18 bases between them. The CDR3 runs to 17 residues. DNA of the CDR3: TGTGCCAGCAGCCCCTTTGACGGGATCTTATCCTACAATGAGCAGTTCTTC. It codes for CASSPFDGILSYNEQFF.

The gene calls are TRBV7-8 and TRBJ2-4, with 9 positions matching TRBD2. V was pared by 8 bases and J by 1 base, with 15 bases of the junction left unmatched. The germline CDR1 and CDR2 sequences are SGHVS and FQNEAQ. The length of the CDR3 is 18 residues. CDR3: CASAVGAGGLGAKNIQYF. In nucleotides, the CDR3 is TGTGCCAGCGCGGTTGGAGCGGGGGGATTGGGGGCCAAAAACATTCAGTACTTC.

This CDR3 is CSVRTGGTDQPQHF. CDR3 nucleotide sequence: TGCAGCGTTCGCACAGGGGGAACGGATCAGCCCCAGCATTTT. The rearrangement joins TRBV29-1 to TRBJ1-5, with TRBD1 matching over 8 bases. The CDR3 spans 14 residues. V was pared by 5 bases and J by 5 bases, with 8 bases of the junction left unmatched. Germline lookup yields CDR1 SQVTM and CDR2 ANQGSEA. Drawing the rest from reference TRBV29-1 and TRBJ1-5, the complete variable domain is SAVISQKPSRDICQRGTSLTIQCQVDSQVTMMFWYRQQPGQSLTLIATANQGSEATYESGFVIDKFPISRPNLTFSTLTVSNMSPEDSSIYLCSVRTGGTDQPQHFGDGTRLSIL.

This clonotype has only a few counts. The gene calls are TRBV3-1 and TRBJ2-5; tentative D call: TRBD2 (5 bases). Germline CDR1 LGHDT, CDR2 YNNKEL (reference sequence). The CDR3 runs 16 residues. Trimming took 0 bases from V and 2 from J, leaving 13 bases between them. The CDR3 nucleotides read TGTGCCAGCAGCCAAGATAAGCGGAAGAATCAAGAGACCCAGTACTTC. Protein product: CASSQDKRKNQETQYF.

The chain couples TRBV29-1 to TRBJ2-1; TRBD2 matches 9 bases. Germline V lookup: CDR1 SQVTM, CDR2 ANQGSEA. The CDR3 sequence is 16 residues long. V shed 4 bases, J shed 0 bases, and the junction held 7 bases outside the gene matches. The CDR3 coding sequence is TGCAGCGTTGGACTAGCGGAGTGGGGCTCCTACAATGAGCAGTTCTTC. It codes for CSVGLAEWGSYNEQFF.

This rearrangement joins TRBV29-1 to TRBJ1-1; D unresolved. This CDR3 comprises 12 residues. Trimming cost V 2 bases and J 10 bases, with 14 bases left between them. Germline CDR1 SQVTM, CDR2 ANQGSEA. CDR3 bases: TGCAGCGTTGAAAACCCTCTAGGAGGAGCTTTCTTT. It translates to CSVENPLGGAFF.

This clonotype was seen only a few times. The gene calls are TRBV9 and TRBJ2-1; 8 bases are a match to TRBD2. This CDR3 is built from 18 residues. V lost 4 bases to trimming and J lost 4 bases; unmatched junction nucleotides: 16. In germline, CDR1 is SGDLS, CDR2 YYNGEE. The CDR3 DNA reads TGTGCCAGCAGCCTCCTGGGTGGAAGCGGGGGTCGATACAATGAGCAGTTCTTC. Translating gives CASSLLGGSGGRYNEQFF.

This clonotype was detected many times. Here the CDR3 reads CSVEDSGVYGYTF. CDR3 coding DNA: TGCAGCGTTGAAGATTCGGGGGTCTATGGCTACACCTTC. This chain links TRBV29-1 with TRBJ1-2; D is possibly TRBD1 (5 bases). The CDR3 covers 13 residues. The germline CDR1 and CDR2 sequences are SQVTM and ANQGSEA. V dropped 0 bases and J dropped 4 bases, with 9 bases sitting between them.

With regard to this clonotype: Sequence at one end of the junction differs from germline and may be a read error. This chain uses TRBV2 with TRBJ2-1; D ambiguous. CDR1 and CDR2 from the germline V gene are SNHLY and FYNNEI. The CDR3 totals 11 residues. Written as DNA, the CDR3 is TGTGCCAGCAGTTCAGCTCTTGAGGTCCCGTTC. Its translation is CASSSALEVPF.